The 15 T cell receptor beta chains below were found in one sample sequenced in a study of blood T cell repertoires in COVID-19 (dated by TCRdb to 2018 to 2021). Library preparation employed the immunoSEQ multiplex PCR assay. In TCRdb, the immuneACCESS table is reduced to in-frame sequences with V and J assigned. These tables do not hold every clone; where another copy was compared, an unresolved V gene accounts for under half, and the others remain unexplained. This sample lists 350,000 to 450,000 clones; about 85% were detected once. 3% to 4.5% of the sample is in the top ten clones. The sample taken for sequencing was peripheral blood. The source of these receptors is a young woman with acute or convalescent COVID-19.

This sequence joins TRBV9 and TRBJ2-7, with TRBD2 identical over 11 bases. After removal of 1 base from V and 2 bases from J, the junction contained 2 bases not matched to a gene. The CDR3 contains 15 residues. The germline V gene has CDR1 SGDLS and CDR2 YYNGEE. The chain's CDR3 is CASSVTSGGTYEQYF. The CDR3 DNA follows: TGTGCCAGCAGCGTAACTAGCGGGGGAACCTACGAGCAGTACTTC.

The table lists this clone with a few counts. The genes are TRBV2 and TRBJ2-7; TRBD1 aligns across 7 bases. V lost 2 bases to trimming and J lost 3 bases; unmatched junction nucleotides: 4. Germline values: CDR1 SNHLY, CDR2 FYNNEI. The CDR3 spans 14 residues. CDR3 sequence: CASSEQGQNYEQYF. CDR3 DNA: TGTGCCAGCAGTGAACAGGGACAGAACTACGAGCAGTACTTC.

The rearrangement joins TRBV11-2 to TRBJ2-2, with D possibly TRBD2 on 6 matching bases. The CDR3 has 15 residues. Germline V gives CDR1 SGHAT, CDR2 FQNNGV. V was pared by 0 bases and J by 5 bases, with 10 bases between. The CDR3 spells CASSLDLAGTGELFF. The DNA of the CDR3 is TGTGCCAGCAGCTTAGATCTGGCGGGGACCGGGGAGCTGTTTTTT.

The chain has TRBV20-1 and TRBJ2-1, with 10 bases that match TRBD2. CDR3 size: 15 residues. The germline V gene has CDR1 DFQATT and CDR2 SNEGSKA (reference sequence). The trim removed 3 bases at V and 4 bases at J, leaving 6 bases unmatched. CDR3 DNA sequence: TGCAGTGCTAGTGCCGGGACTAGCGTGTACAATGAGCAGTTCTTC. Translated: CSASAGTSVYNEQFF.

The chain employs TRBV11-2 and TRBJ1-2, with a weak D call TRBD1 (5 bases). CDR1 and CDR2 (germline): SGHAT, FQNNGV. V gave up 1 base and J gave up 8 bases, with 8 bases separating them. The CDR3 is made up of 12 amino acids. CDR3 nucleotide sequence: TGTGCCAGCAGCTTAGCAGGGCGGGGCTACACCTTC. Its protein is CASSLAGRGYTF.

This chain connects TRBV6-5 to TRBJ1-5; tentative D call: TRBD1 (5 bases). Germline V gene lookup returns CDR1 MNHEY and CDR2 SVGAGI. Trimming cost V 5 bases and J 2 bases, with 13 bases left between them. CDR3 size: 15 residues. The CDR3 here is CASSITDSGNQPQHF. The CDR3 nucleotides are TGTGCCAGCAGTATAACAGACAGCGGCAATCAGCCCCAGCATTTT.

The CDR3 DNA reads as TGTGCCAGCAGCTTAGGGGGGCACGAGCAGTACTTC. Its protein product is CASSLGGHEQYF. The chain carries TRBV11-2 and TRBJ2-7, with a weak D call TRBD1 (6 bases). Between the trimmed V and J ends, which lost 1 base and 5 bases, there was a span of 6 bases. The CDR3 spans 12 residues. Germline loops: CDR1 SGHAT, CDR2 FQNNGV.

This clone turned up a few times. The chain recombines TRBV9 with TRBJ1-2; 9 bases agree with TRBD1. CDR3 size: 16 residues. With 0 bases clipped from V and 4 bases from J, the junction kept 7 bases outside the gene matches. CDR1 is SGDLS and CDR2 is YYNGEE in the germline V gene. Here the CDR3 reads CASSVAPGTGSYGYTF. CDR3 sequence (DNA): TGTGCCAGCAGCGTAGCTCCAGGGACAGGGTCCTATGGCTACACCTTC.

This sequence joins TRBV7-6 and TRBJ2-1, with 10 bases lining up with TRBD2. The CDR3 has 13 residues. Unmatched junction bases numbered 7, after V lost 11 bases and J lost 6 bases. Germline values: CDR1 SGHVS, CDR2 FNYEAQ. CDR3 DNA sequence: TGTGCCGTGGGGACTAGCGTCTTCAATGAGCAGTTCTTC. Protein sequence: CAVGTSVFNEQFF.

J is TRBJ1-6 and V is TRBV5-1; TRBD1 matches 9 bases. The J segment lost 5 bases and the V segment lost 2 bases, leaving 2 bases of the junction unmatched. Looked up from germline, CDR1 is SGHRS and CDR2 is YFSETQ. This CDR3 has 15 residues. Written as DNA, the CDR3 is TGCGCCAGCAGCTTACAGGGGGCTCATAATTCACCCCTCCACTTT. As protein: CASSLQGAHNSPLHF.

The CDR3 spells CASSRLAEANEKLFF. The CDR3, as DNA: TGTGCCAGCAGCCGATTAGCAGAGGCTAATGAAAAACTGTTTTTT. The genes are TRBV28 and TRBJ1-4; D gene uncertain. Trimming shortened V by 6 bases and J by 3 bases, and 14 bases separated the two germline ends. Germline lookup yields CDR1 MDHEN and CDR2 SYDVKM. The CDR3 consists of 15 residues.

The chain recombines TRBV4-1 with TRBJ2-1; D not certain. V was pared by 0 bases and J by 1 base, with 13 bases between. This CDR3 contains 17 residues. Germline V lookup: CDR1 MGHRA, CDR2 YSYEKL. The CDR3: CASSQDEQRESYNEQFF. CDR3 sequence (DNA): TGCGCCAGCAGCCAAGACGAGCAGCGAGAATCCTACAATGAGCAGTTCTTC.

This clone has just a few counts. The genes are TRBV1 and TRBJ2-7; TRBD2, the table's D call, was not compared with the DNA. TRBV1 is a pseudogene segment. This CDR3 comprises 15 residues. The CDR3 DNA reads as TGCACCAGCAGCCAAGAGAGTAGCGGGAGCTACGAGCAGTACTTC. It encodes CTSSQESSGSYEQYF.

V gene TRBV24-1 combines with J gene TRBJ1-1, with 9 bases identical to TRBD1. From germline, CDR1 is KGHDR and CDR2 SFDVKD. The CDR3 has 14 amino acids. The J segment lost 4 bases and the V segment lost 7 bases, leaving 6 bases of the junction unmatched. The CDR3 loop is CATRTGGLGTEAFF. DNA for the CDR3: TGTGCCACCAGGACAGGGGGATTGGGCACTGAAGCTTTCTTT.

The J gene is TRBJ2-3, the V gene TRBV10-3; 10 bases align to TRBD2. CDR1 ENHRY and CDR2 SYGVKD come from the germline V gene. Unmatched junction bases numbered 5, after V lost 3 bases and J lost 5 bases. The CDR3 extends over 15 amino acids. The chain's CDR3 is CAISETSGVIDTQYF. The CDR3 DNA sequence: TGTGCCATCAGTGAAACTAGCGGGGTAATAGATACGCAGTATTTT.